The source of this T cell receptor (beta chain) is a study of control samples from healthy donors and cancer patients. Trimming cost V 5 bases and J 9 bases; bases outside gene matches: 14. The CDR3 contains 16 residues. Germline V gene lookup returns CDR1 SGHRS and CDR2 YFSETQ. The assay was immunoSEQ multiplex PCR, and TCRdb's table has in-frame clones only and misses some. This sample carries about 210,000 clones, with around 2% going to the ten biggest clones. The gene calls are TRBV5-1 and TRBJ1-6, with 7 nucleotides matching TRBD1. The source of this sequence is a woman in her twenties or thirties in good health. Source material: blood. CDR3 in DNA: TGCGCCAGCAGGGAACTTACAGGGGCAGTGGGTTCACCCCTCCACTTT. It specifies CASRELTGAVGSPLHF.